This is a list of T cell receptor beta chains from one sample in a study of T cells in Graves' hyperthyroidism and ophthalmopathy. TCRdb reprocessed the multiplex PCR reads via MiXCR and lists one record per CDR3 protein. This table has a few hundred thousand distinct CDR3 sequences, roughly a sixth appearing once. The sample consisted of blood. The receptor set was obtained from a young woman with Graves' ophthalmopathy. The CDR3 runs from the conserved cysteine through the conserved F or W. Each record gives: CDR3 DNA, CDR3 protein, clone size, V gene, J gene, D gene. A D gene is named only where the DNA matches it firmly. Rows give clone size only sometimes, using once, few, many, or a class for an expanded clone.

DNA: TGTGCCAGTACCCGAAACCTGAACACTGAAGCTTTCTTT
CDR3: CASTRNLNTEAFF
size: NA
V: TRBV19
J: TRBJ1-1
D: NA

DNA: TGTGCCATCAGTGCGCCTGGTGGCTACACCTTC
CDR3: CAISAPGGYTF
size: many
V: TRBV10-3
J: TRBJ1-2
D: NA

DNA: TGTGCCAGCAGTGAACCGAGGGGACAGTCGTACAATGAGCAGTTCTTC
CDR3: CASSEPRGQSYNEQFF
size: many
V: TRBV6-1
J: TRBJ2-1
D: TRBD1

DNA: TGTGCCAGCACCTGGACACCCAGGGGAAAACTGTTTTTT
CDR3: CASTWTPRGKLFF
size: many
V: TRBV28
J: TRBJ1-4
D: NA

DNA: TGTGCCAGCAGCTTAAACGGGGTTCCCTACGAGCAGTACTTC
CDR3: CASSLNGVPYEQYF
size: many
V: TRBV7-2
J: TRBJ2-7
D: NA

DNA: TGTGCCAGCAGCCCGGGGGTAAGACTAGCGGATACAGATACGCAGTATTTT
CDR3: CASSPGVRLADTDTQYF
size: NA
V: TRBV11-2
J: TRBJ2-3
D: TRBD2

DNA: TGTGCCAGCAACGAGATTCCAGGGAGTGGGACGTTCTATGGCTACACCTTC
CDR3: CASNEIPGSGTFYGYTF
size: NA
V: TRBV6-1
J: TRBJ1-2
D: NA

DNA: TGTGCCAGCCGGCGGCAGGGGGACGACGAGCAGTACTTC
CDR3: CASRRQGDDEQYF
size: many
V: TRBV28
J: TRBJ2-7
D: TRBD1

DNA: TGTGCCAGCAGTCCTTCTACAGGGCTCTCCTACAATGAGCAGTTCTTC
CDR3: CASSPSTGLSYNEQFF
size: many
V: TRBV6-1
J: TRBJ2-1
D: NA

DNA: TGTGCCAGCAGCCAGATCTCGGGGGGGCGCGAGCAGTACTTC
CDR3: CASSQISGGREQYF
size: few
V: TRBV3-1
J: TRBJ2-7
D: TRBD2

DNA: TGCAGTGCTCCCCCCGGAGGCGGGAGAGAGACCCAGTACTTC
CDR3: CSAPPGGGRETQYF
size: many
V: TRBV20-1
J: TRBJ2-5
D: TRBD2

DNA: TGTGCCAGCAGTTACTCGGTCGCAGGGGAGGCCGGTGAAGCTTTCTTT
CDR3: CASSYSVAGEAGEAFF
size: many
V: TRBV6-5
J: TRBJ1-1
D: NA

DNA: TGTGCCAGCAGTCTCCGGGAGGCCTCAGGCGTCTACGAGCAGTACTTC
CDR3: CASSLREASGVYEQYF
size: many
V: TRBV28
J: TRBJ2-7
D: TRBD2

DNA: TGTGCCAGCAGCTTAGCAGGGGCAGGCCTCAATCAGCCCCAGCATTTT
CDR3: CASSLAGAGLNQPQHF
size: many
V: TRBV7-9
J: TRBJ1-5
D: NA

DNA: TGTGCCAGTAGTATAGGGTCCAGCGGGGGAGGAACCGGGGAGCTGTTTTTT
CDR3: CASSIGSSGGGTGELFF
size: NA
V: TRBV19
J: TRBJ2-2
D: TRBD2

DNA: TGTGCCAGCAGTTACTCCTACCGGCAGGTCTCGACTGAAGCTTTCTTT
CDR3: CASSYSYRQVSTEAFF
size: NA
V: TRBV6-6
J: TRBJ1-1
D: NA

DNA: TGTGCCAGCAGTGAAGCGATCGTTATGAACACTGAAGCTTTCTTT
CDR3: CASSEAIVMNTEAFF
size: many
V: TRBV2
J: TRBJ1-1
D: NA

DNA: TGTGCCAGCAGTGGACAGGGGGGTCCCAATGAGCAGTTCTTC
CDR3: CASSGQGGPNEQFF
size: NA
V: TRBV6-1
J: TRBJ2-1
D: TRBD1

DNA: TGTGCCAGCAGTTTAGGCAGCACAGATACGCAGTATTTT
CDR3: CASSLGSTDTQYF
size: many
V: TRBV12-3/TRBV12-4
J: TRBJ2-3
D: NA

DNA: TGTGCCTGGAGTTTTTCCGGATGGGACACTGAAGCTTTCTTT
CDR3: CAWSFSGWDTEAFF
size: NA
V: TRBV30
J: TRBJ1-1
D: NA